The sequence of this TCR beta chain was determined in a study of CD8 T cells in ankylosing spondylitis. Germline values: CDR1 SGHTA, CDR2 FQGTGA. This CDR3 region has 14 residues. The germline V and J ends were trimmed by 5 bases and 6 bases, with 17 bases remaining between them. TCRdb re-analysed the 5' RACE reads in MiXCR, keeping a single row per CDR3 protein. In the table there are 200,000 to 300,000 distinct CDR3 sequences, roughly 8.6% of which are singletons. The receptor comes from a male donor with ankylosing spondylitis or in good health (not recorded which). V and J are TRBV7-3 and TRBJ2-7; D assignment may be TRBD1 or TRBD2 (6 bases each). Material for sequencing was blood, either unsorted or a sorted T cell fraction (not recorded which). CDR3: CASSPGRRGAEQYF. The CDR3, as DNA: TGTGCCAGCAGCCCCGGGCGAAGGGGGGCCGAGCAGTACTTC.